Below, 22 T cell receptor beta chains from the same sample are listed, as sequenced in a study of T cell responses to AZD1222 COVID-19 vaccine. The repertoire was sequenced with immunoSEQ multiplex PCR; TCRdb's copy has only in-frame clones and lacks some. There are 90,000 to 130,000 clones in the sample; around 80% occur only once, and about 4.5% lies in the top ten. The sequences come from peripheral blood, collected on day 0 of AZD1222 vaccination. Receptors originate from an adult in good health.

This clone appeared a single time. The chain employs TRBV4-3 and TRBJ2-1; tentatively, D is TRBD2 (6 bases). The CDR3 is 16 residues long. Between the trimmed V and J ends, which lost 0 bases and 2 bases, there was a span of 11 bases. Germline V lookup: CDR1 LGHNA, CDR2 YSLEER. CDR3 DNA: TGCGCCAGCAGCCAAGACCGACTAGGCCCCTACAATGAGCAGTTCTTC. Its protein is CASSQDRLGPYNEQFF.

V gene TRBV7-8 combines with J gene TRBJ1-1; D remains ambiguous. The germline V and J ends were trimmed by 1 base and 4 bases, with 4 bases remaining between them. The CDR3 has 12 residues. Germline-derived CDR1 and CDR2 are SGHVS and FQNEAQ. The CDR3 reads CASSLEVTEAFF. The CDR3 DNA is TGTGCCAGCAGCTTAGAAGTCACTGAAGCTTTCTTT.

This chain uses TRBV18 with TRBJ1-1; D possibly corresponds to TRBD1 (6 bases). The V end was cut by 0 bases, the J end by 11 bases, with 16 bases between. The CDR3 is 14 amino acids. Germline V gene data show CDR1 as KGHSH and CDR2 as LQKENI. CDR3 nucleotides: TGTGCCAGCTCACCACCCGCCAGGGGCAATTGGGCTTTCTTT. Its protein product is CASSPPARGNWAFF.

The CDR3, as DNA: TGTGCCAGCAGCCCCAGGGACATGAACACTGAAGCTTTCTTT. Its translation: CASSPRDMNTEAFF. This sequence joins TRBV11-2 and TRBJ1-1; the D gene is possibly TRBD1 (6 bases). V was shortened by 5 bases and J by 0 bases, with 10 bases between the two germline ends. The CDR3 is 14 amino acids. Germline V gene sequence: CDR1 SGHAT, CDR2 FQNNGV. The complete variable domain, with remaining parts taken from reference TRBV11-2 and TRBJ1-1, reads EAGVAQSPRYKIIEKRQSVAFWCNPISGHATLYWYQQILGQGPKLLIQFQNNGVVDDSQLPKDRFSAERLKGVDSTLKIQPAKLEDSAVYLCASSPRDMNTEAFFGQGTRLTVV.

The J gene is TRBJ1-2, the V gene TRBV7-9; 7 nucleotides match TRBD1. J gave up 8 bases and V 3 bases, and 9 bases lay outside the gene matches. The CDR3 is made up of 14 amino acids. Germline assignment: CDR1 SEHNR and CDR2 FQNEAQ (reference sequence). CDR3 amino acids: CASSFRNRGRGYTF. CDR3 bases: TGTGCCAGCAGCTTCAGAAACAGGGGTAGAGGCTACACCTTC. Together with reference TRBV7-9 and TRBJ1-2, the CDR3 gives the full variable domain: DTGVSQNPRHKITKRGQNVTFRCDPISEHNRLYWYRQTLGQGPEFLTYFQNEAQLEKSRLLSDRFSAERPKGSFSTLEIQRTEQGDSAMYLCASSFRNRGRGYTFGSGTRLTVV.

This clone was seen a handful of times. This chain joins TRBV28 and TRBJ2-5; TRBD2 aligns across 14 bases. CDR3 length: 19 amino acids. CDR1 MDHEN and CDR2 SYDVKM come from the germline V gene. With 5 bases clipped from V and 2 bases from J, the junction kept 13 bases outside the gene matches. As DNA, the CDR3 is TGTGCCAGCAGTGCCGGGACTAGCGGGAGATTGACGGGTCAAGAGACCCAGTACTTC. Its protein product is CASSAGTSGRLTGQETQYF.

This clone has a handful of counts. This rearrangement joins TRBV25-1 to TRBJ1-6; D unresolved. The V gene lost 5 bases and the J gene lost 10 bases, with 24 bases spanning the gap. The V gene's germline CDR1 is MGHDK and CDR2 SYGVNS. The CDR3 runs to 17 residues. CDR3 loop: CASSSTGSDTRTSPLHF. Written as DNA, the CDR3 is TGTGCCAGCAGTTCAACGGGCTCTGACACCAGGACGTCACCCCTCCACTTT. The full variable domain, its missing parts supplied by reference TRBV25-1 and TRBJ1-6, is EADIYQTPRYLVIGTGKKITLECSQTMGHDKMYWYQQDPGMELHLIHYSYGVNSTEKGDLSSESTVSRIRTEHFPLTLESARPSHTSQYLCASSSTGSDTRTSPLHFGNGTRLTVT.

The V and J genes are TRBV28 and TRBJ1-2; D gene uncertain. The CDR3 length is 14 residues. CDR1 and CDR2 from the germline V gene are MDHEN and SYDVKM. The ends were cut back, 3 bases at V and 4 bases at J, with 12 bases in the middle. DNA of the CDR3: TGTGCCAGCAGTTTCTCTGGGGAAGGCTATGGCTACACCTTC. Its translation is CASSFSGEGYGYTF.

The CDR3 here is CASSPGQGYGYTF. The CDR3 DNA reads as TGTGCCAGCAGCCCGGGACAGGGCTATGGCTACACCTTC. J is TRBJ1-2 and V is TRBV11-1, with TRBD1 matching over 9 bases. With V trimmed by 5 bases and J by 4 bases, 2 bases remained unmatched. Germline loops: CDR1 SGHAT, CDR2 FQDESV (reference sequence). This CDR3 contains 13 residues.

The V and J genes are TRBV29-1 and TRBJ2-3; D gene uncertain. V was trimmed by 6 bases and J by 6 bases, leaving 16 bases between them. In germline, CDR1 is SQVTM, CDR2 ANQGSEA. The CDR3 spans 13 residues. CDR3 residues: CSVASSMGDTQYF. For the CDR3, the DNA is TGCAGCGTCGCCAGTTCGATGGGGGATACGCAGTATTTT.

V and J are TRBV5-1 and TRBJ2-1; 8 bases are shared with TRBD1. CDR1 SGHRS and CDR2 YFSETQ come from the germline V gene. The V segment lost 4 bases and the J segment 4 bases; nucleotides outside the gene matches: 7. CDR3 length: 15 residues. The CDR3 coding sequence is TGCGCCAGCAGCAAAGAGGGACAGGTGTACAATGAGCAGTTCTTC. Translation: CASSKEGQVYNEQFF.

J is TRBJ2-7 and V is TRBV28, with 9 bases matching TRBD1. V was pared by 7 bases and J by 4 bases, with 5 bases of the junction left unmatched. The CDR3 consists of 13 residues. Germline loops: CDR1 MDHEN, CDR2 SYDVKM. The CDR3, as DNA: TGTGCCAGCACACCAGGACAGGGGTACGAGCAGTACTTC. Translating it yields CASTPGQGYEQYF.

CDR3 sequence: CASSVVGDPLNEQYF. The CDR3, as DNA: TGTGCCAGCAGCGTAGTAGGGGATCCCCTTAACGAGCAGTACTTC. The chain is built from TRBV9 and TRBJ2-7; maybe TRBD1 (5 bases). Germline CDR1 is SGDLS and CDR2 is YYNGEE. This CDR3 spans 15 amino acids. Trimming cost V 0 bases and J 5 bases, with 15 bases left between them.

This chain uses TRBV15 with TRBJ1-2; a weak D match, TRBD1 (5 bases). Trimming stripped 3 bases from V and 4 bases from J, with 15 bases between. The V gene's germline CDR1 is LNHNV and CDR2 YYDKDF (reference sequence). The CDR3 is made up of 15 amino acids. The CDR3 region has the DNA TGTGCCACCAGCAGGGAAACAGGATACGGCTATGGCTACACCTTC. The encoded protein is CATSRETGYGYGYTF.

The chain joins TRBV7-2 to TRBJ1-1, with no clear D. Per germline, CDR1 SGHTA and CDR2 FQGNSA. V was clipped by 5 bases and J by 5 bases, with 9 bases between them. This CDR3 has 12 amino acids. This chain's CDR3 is CASSARRTEAFF. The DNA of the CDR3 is TGTGCCAGCAGCGCGCGGAGGACTGAAGCTTTCTTT.

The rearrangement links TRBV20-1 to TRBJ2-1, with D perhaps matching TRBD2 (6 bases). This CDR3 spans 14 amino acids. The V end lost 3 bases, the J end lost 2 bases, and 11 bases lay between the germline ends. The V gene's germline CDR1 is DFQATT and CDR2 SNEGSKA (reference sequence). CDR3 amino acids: CSASSGPAYNEQFF. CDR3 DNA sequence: TGCAGTGCTAGTAGCGGACCAGCCTACAATGAGCAGTTCTTC.

The chain's CDR3 is CASGVGGNQPQHF. In DNA form, the CDR3 reads TGTGCCAGCGGGGTGGGCGGCAATCAGCCCCAGCATTTT. The chain has TRBV28 and TRBJ1-5, with unresolved D. V lost 8 bases to trimming and J lost 2 bases, with 10 bases between them. The CDR3 has 13 residues. CDR1 and CDR2 (germline): MDHEN, SYDVKM.

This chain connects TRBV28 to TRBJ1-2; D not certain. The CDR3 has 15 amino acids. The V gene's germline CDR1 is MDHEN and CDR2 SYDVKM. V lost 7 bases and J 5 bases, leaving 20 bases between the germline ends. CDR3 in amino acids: CASNSPGRRDYGYTF. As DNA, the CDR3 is TGTGCCAGCAACTCTCCCGGGAGACGAGATTATGGCTACACCTTC.

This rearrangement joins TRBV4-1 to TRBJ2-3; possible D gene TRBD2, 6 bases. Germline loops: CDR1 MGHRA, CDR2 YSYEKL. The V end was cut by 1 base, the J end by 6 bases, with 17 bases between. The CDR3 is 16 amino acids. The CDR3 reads CASSQVGREISDTQYF. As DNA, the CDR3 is TGCGCCAGCAGCCAAGTGGGGCGGGAAATCTCGGATACGCAGTATTTT.

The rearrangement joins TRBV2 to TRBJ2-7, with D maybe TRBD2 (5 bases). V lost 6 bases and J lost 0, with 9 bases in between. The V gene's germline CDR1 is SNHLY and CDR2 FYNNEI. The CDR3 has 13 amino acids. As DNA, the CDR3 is TGTGCCAGCAGGGACTGGCACTCCTACGAGCAGTACTTC. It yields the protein CASRDWHSYEQYF. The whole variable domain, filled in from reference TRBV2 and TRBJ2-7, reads EPEVTQTPSHQVTQMGQEVILRCVPISNHLYFYWYRQILGQKVEFLVSFYNNEISEKSEIFDDQFSVERPDGSNFTLKIRSTKLEDSAMYFCASRDWHSYEQYFGPGTRLTVT.

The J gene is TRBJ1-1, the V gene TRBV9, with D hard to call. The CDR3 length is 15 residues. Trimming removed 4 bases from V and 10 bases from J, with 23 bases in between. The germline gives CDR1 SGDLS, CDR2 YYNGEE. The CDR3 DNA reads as TGTGCCAGCAGCCCCCTTATTACGAGAGTGGCTGCAGCTTTCTTT. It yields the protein CASSPLITRVAAAFF.

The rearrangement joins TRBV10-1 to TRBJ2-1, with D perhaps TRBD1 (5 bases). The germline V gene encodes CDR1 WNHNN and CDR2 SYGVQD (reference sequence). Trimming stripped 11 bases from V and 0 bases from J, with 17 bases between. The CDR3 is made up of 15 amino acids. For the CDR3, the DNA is TGCGCCCCGGACACATTGTTGAGCTCCTACAATGAGCAGTTCTTC. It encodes CAPDTLLSSYNEQFF.